The 8 T cell receptor beta chains below come from one sample, sequenced in a study of T cell responses to AZD1222 COVID-19 vaccine. Repertoires were generated with immunoSEQ multiplex PCR, while TCRdb's copy carries only in-frame clones and drops some. The repertoire holds 200,000 or so clones, with under 95% as singletons. The source material was peripheral blood, sampled 28 days after the second AZD1222 dose. These receptors were collected from an adult who received the AZD1222 COVID-19 vaccine.

A few counts support this clone. This rearrangement joins TRBV5-1 to TRBJ1-5, with 9 bases identical to TRBD1. Looked up from germline, CDR1 is SGHRS and CDR2 is YFSETQ. The CDR3 consists of 17 residues. The J segment lost 1 base and the V segment lost 2 bases, leaving 7 bases of the junction unmatched. The CDR3 here is CASSFPPGQGSNQPQHF. DNA for the CDR3: TGCGCCAGCAGCTTTCCTCCGGGACAGGGAAGCAATCAGCCCCAGCATTTT.

Remarks on this clone: The same CDR3 is also encoded by other DNA sequences in this sample. The chain uses TRBV2 and TRBJ1-2, with 7 bases matching TRBD1. Unmatched junction bases numbered 0, after V lost 7 bases and J lost 4 bases. The CDR3 runs to 11 residues. Looked up from germline, CDR1 is SNHLY and CDR2 is FYNNEI. The CDR3 protein is CASTGGYGYTF. CDR3 DNA sequence: TGTGCCAGCACAGGGGGCTATGGCTACACCTTC.

J is TRBJ1-1 and V is TRBV11-2, with 7 bases that match TRBD1. The CDR3 loop spans 14 amino acids. V dropped 7 bases and J dropped 4; count of bases not matched to a gene: 9. Germline V gives CDR1 SGHAT, CDR2 FQNNGV. Here the CDR3 reads CASTVGQAVTEAFF. For the CDR3, the DNA is TGTGCCAGCACCGTCGGACAGGCGGTCACTGAAGCTTTCTTT.

V is TRBV4-2 and J is TRBJ1-2; TRBD1 matches at 10 bases. The ends lost 1 base at V and 8 bases at J; junction bases unmatched: 4. The CDR3 has 14 residues. Germline assignment: CDR1 LGHNA and CDR2 YNFKEQ. CDR3 sequence reads: CASSQVGQGEGYTF. DNA for the CDR3: TGTGCCAGCAGCCAAGTCGGACAGGGGGAAGGCTACACCTTC.

The chain is built from TRBV10-3 and TRBJ1-1; tentative D call: TRBD1 (5 bases). V dropped 4 bases and J dropped 1 base, with 13 bases sitting between them. Germline CDR1 and CDR2: ENHRY and SYGVKD. The CDR3 runs 15 residues. The CDR3 here is CAISGDGLGNTEAFF. The CDR3 DNA is TGTGCCATCAGTGGGGACGGACTGGGGAACACTGAAGCTTTCTTT.

V gene TRBV18 combines with J gene TRBJ2-7; perhaps TRBD1 as D (5 bases). This CDR3 is built from 13 residues. Trimming cost V 6 bases and J 3 bases, with 12 bases left between them. The germline gives CDR1 KGHSH, CDR2 LQKENI. This CDR3 is CASSLNTGYEQYF. The CDR3, as DNA: TGTGCCAGCTCGCTTAACACAGGCTACGAGCAGTACTTC.

The CDR3, as DNA: TGTGCCAGTAGCTATAGCGGGGGGCCAGATACGCAGTATTTT. Amino acids: CASSYSGGPDTQYF. The V gene is TRBV19, the J gene TRBJ2-3; 10 bases are shared with TRBD2. The CDR3 spans 14 residues. The V and J ends lost 6 bases and 4 bases, in that order; junction bases with no gene match: 4. Per the germline V gene, CDR1 is LNHDA and CDR2 is SQIVND (reference sequence).

CDR3 DNA sequence: TGTGCCAGCAGCTGGAGCGGGTTCCAGCCCCAGCATTTT. This sequence encodes CASSWSGFQPQHF. The V and J genes are TRBV5-5 and TRBJ1-5; no firm D call. Trimming took off 3 bases at V and 7 bases at J, with 11 bases between the two ends. This CDR3 is built from 13 residues. Germline CDR1 reads SGHKS; CDR2 reads YYEKEE (reference sequence).